The rows below give T cell receptor beta chains drawn from one sample of a study of blood T cell repertoires in COVID-19. Clones were sequenced by immunoSEQ multiplex PCR, and TCRdb holds only the in-frame ones, with some missing. This sample has some 190,000 clones; around 85% occur once, and the top ten carry roughly 20%. Sequencing was performed on peripheral blood. These receptors came from a person aged 70 to 85 with COVID-19, enrolled during active disease. The CDR3 runs from the conserved cysteine through the conserved F or W. D genes are given only for firm matches. Clone size appears in some rows only: once, few, many, or a class for an expanded clone.

D	V	J	size	CDR3	DNA
TRBD1	TRBV7-2	TRBJ1-5	.	CASSLAVAGGQPQHF	TGTGCCAGCAGCTTAGCGGTGGCAGGGGGGCAGCCCCAGCATTTT
TRBD1	TRBV5-1	TRBJ1-4	once	CASSGDRGTQKLFF	TGCGCCAGCAGCGGAGACAGGGGGACCCAAAAACTGTTTTTT
TRBD2	TRBV7-2	TRBJ2-3	.	CASSPLVGASGTDTQYF	TGTGCCAGCAGCCCCTTGGTGGGGGCTAGCGGGACAGATACGCAGTATTTT
TRBD2	TRBV6-5	TRBJ2-7	once	CASRIAGGPSYEQYF	TGTGCCAGTAGGATAGCGGGAGGGCCCTCCTACGAGCAGTACTTC
.	TRBV23-1	TRBJ2-3	.	CASGRTRSADTQYF	TGCGCCAGCGGCCGAACTAGGTCGGCAGATACGCAGTATTTT
.	TRBV6-5	TRBJ1-6	.	CASRDFKNSPLHF	TGTGCCAGCAGAGACTTTAAGAATTCACCCCTCCACTTT
TRBD1	TRBV29-1	TRBJ1-2	.	CSVASGTGGFYGYTF	TGCAGCGTGGCCTCCGGGACAGGGGGCTTCTATGGCTACACCTTC
.	TRBV21-1	TRBJ1-2	.	CASRGYRGGYTF	TGTGCCAGCAGGGGATACAGGGGAGGCTACACCTTC
TRBD2	TRBV6-4	TRBJ2-7	.	CASRPPGLVSPYEQYF	TGTGCCAGCAGACCCCCGGGACTAGTATCCCCCTACGAGCAGTACTTC
.	TRBV6-6	TRBJ1-1	.	CASSRGGTEAFF	TGTGCCAGCAGTCGAGGCGGAACTGAAGCTTTCTTT
TRBD2	TRBV5-5	TRBJ2-1	.	CASSPFAGGKKNEQFF	TGTGCCAGCAGTCCGTTTGCGGGGGGCAAGAAAAATGAGCAGTTCTTC
TRBD1	TRBV5-4	TRBJ1-2	.	CASSLTRQGNYGYTF	TGTGCCAGCAGCTTGACCAGACAGGGTAACTATGGCTACACCTTC
TRBD1	TRBV27	TRBJ1-6	.	CASSLSKRRDRGLISYNSPLHF	TGTGCCAGCAGTTTATCCAAACGCCGGGACAGGGGGCTGATTTCCTATAATTCACCCCTCCACTTT
TRBD2	TRBV9	TRBJ2-7	once	CAKGLAGAKYNYEQYF	TGTGCCAAGGGACTAGCGGGAGCAAAGTACAACTACGAGCAGTACTTC
TRBD2	TRBV6-2/TRBV6-3	TRBJ2-3	.	CASSWLAASTDTQYF	TGTGCCAGCAGCTGGCTAGCGGCTAGCACAGATACGCAGTATTTT
TRBD1	TRBV11-2	TRBJ1-1	.	CASSLGSQTGGEAFF	TGTGCCAGCAGCTTAGGGTCTCAAACAGGGGGAGAAGCTTTCTTT
.	TRBV3-1/TRBV3-2	TRBJ2-3	.	CASSQRTITDTQYF	TGTGCCAGCAGCCAACGGACTATCACAGATACGCAGTATTTT
TRBD2	TRBV7-8	TRBJ2-1	.	CASSLARGGAGNEQFF	TGTGCCAGCAGCTTAGCGCGCGGGGGGGCGGGCAATGAGCAGTTCTTC
.	TRBV10-3	TRBJ2-3	.	CAIKAGQGTDTQYF	TGTGCCATCAAGGCAGGGCAAGGCACAGATACGCAGTATTTT
.	TRBV9	TRBJ2-1	.	CASSARVTGNEQFF	TGTGCCAGCAGCGCACGAGTGACTGGTAATGAGCAGTTCTTC
TRBD1	TRBV27	TRBJ2-7	few	CASSLQGEPYEQYF	TGTGCCAGCAGTCTCCAGGGGGAACCCTACGAGCAGTACTTC
TRBD1	TRBV5-6	TRBJ2-7	.	CASSPGTGTGPYEQYF	TGTGCCAGCAGCCCCGGGACCGGGACAGGGCCCTACGAGCAGTACTTC
.	TRBV7-2	TRBJ1-1	.	CASSLDRRGVTEAFF	TGTGCCAGCAGCTTAGACCGACGGGGAGTAACTGAAGCTTTCTTT
.	TRBV28	TRBJ1-2	.	CASSPPQEGRAGYTF	TGTGCCAGCAGTCCTCCCCAGGAGGGACGTGCTGGCTACACCTTC
TRBD2	TRBV25-1	TRBJ2-1	.	CASSDGSGRVNEQFF	TGTGCCAGCAGTGATGGGAGCGGGAGGGTTAATGAGCAGTTCTTC
.	TRBV19	TRBJ2-2	.	CASSILRQVNTGELFF	TGTGCCAGTAGTATTTTACGACAGGTTAACACCGGGGAGCTGTTTTTT
TRBD1	TRBV5-5	TRBJ2-1	.	CASSPRGQRPQYNEQFF	TGTGCCAGCAGCCCGAGGGGGCAGAGGCCACAATACAATGAGCAGTTCTTC
.	TRBV12-3/TRBV12-4	TRBJ1-1	.	CASSPENRVAFF	TGTGCCAGCAGCCCCGAAAACAGGGTAGCTTTCTTT
TRBD1	TRBV18	TRBJ1-6	.	CASSPGQGGNSPLHF	TGTGCCAGCTCACCAGGACAGGGTGGGAATTCACCCCTCCACTTT
.	TRBV30	TRBJ2-7	.	CAWSVSPGSSYEQYF	TGTGCCTGGAGTGTTTCTCCGGGAAGCTCCTACGAGCAGTACTTC
TRBD1	TRBV3-1/TRBV3-2	TRBJ1-4	.	CASTGQDVEKLFF	TGTGCCAGCACAGGACAGGATGTGGAAAAACTGTTTTTT
.	TRBV4-1	TRBJ1-2	.	CASSQVATGVYGYTF	TGCGCCAGCAGCCAAGTGGCGACAGGTGTATATGGCTACACCTTC
.	TRBV27	TRBJ2-1	.	CASSPPRSGANLHNEQFF	TGTGCCAGCAGTCCCCCAAGGAGCGGAGCAAACTTGCACAATGAGCAGTTCTTC
.	TRBV10-3	TRBJ2-3	once	CAIRAGVEDTQYF	TGTGCCATCAGGGCAGGGGTCGAAGATACGCAGTATTTT
TRBD1	TRBV7-8	TRBJ1-5	.	CASSADRGASNQPQHF	TGTGCCAGCAGCGCGGACAGGGGGGCGAGCAATCAGCCCCAGCATTTT
.	TRBV3-1/TRBV3-2	TRBJ1-4	.	CASSQGRVAEKLFF	TGTGCCAGCAGCCAAGGCAGGGTAGCCGAAAAACTGTTTTTT
TRBD2	TRBV29-1	TRBJ2-7	.	CSVRRLAGAYEQYF	TGCAGCGTTAGAAGACTAGCGGGGGCCTACGAGCAGTACTTC